Sequencing of this T cell receptor (beta chain) was carried out in a study of T-cell reconstitution after alpha-beta-depleted transplantation in children. Unique molecular identifiers were incorporated when the TCRbeta library was constructed. TCRdb independently ran MiXCR on the PCR reads; one entry per CDR3 protein. The data hold some 460,000 distinct CDR3 sequences, with 16% observed a single time. The CDR3 spans 11 residues. V lost 0 bases to trimming and J lost 11 bases, with 10 bases between them. In germline, CDR1 is DFQATT, CDR2 SNEGSKA (reference sequence). This TCR was recovered from a boy in the first two years of life who had a stem cell transplant for Wiskott-Aldrich syndrome, so the T cells may come from the graft donor. Sample: PBMCs, mostly from graft donor cells, taken 360 days after TCRalphabeta/CD19-depleted stem cell transplant. This chain joins TRBV20-1 and TRBJ2-5; D not resolved. Here the CDR3 DNA reads TGCAGTGCTAGAGATCCCCCTAAACAGTACTTC. Protein sequence: CSARDPPKQYF.